These T cell receptor beta chains were read from a single sample in a study of blood T cell repertoires in COVID-19. Libraries were prepared by immunoSEQ multiplex PCR; TCRdb keeps only in-frame clonotypes and omits some of them. The sample includes around 400,000 clones, around 92% of them seen just once. The source material was PBMCs or T cells enriched from blood (not recorded which). The receptors were gathered from a woman under 40 who had recovered from COVID-19. Each CDR3 is given with its conserved first and last residue. The D gene is left open where the match is weak. A row's size may be missing; if present it is once, few, many or a size class.

length	D	V	size	J	CDR3	DNA
15	TRBD1	TRBV4-2	-	TRBJ1-6	CASSQGPGQGTPLHF	TGTGCCAGCAGCCAAGGTCCGGGACAGGGGACACCCCTCCACTTT
13	-	TRBV28	-	TRBJ1-5	CATKGGWEQPQHF	TGTGCCACCAAGGGAGGGTGGGAGCAGCCCCAGCATTTT
18	TRBD2	TRBV7-2	-	TRBJ2-3	CASSWGRRGGLDTDTQYF	TGTGCCAGCAGCTGGGGACGGCGGGGGGGCCTAGACACAGATACGCAGTATTTT
14	-	TRBV5-1	-	TRBJ1-1	CASSLVAGDTEAFF	TGCGCCAGCAGCTTGGTGGCAGGGGACACTGAAGCTTTCTTT
14	TRBD2	TRBV10-3	-	TRBJ2-3	CAIRASGVTDTQYF	TGTGCCATCAGAGCTAGCGGGGTGACAGATACGCAGTATTTT
14	-	TRBV5-1	-	TRBJ1-3	CASSQTDRGNTIYF	TGCGCCAGCAGTCAGACAGACCGGGGAAACACCATATATTTT
19	TRBD1	TRBV4-2	-	TRBJ1-5	CASSREQGPRPDSNQPQHF	TGTGCCAGCAGCCGAGAACAGGGGCCCCGACCTGATAGCAATCAGCCCCAGCATTTT
14	-	TRBV30	-	TRBJ2-3	CAWSIGVITDTQYF	TGTGCCTGGAGTATCGGGGTAATCACAGATACGCAGTATTTT
14	-	TRBV6-2/TRBV6-3	-	TRBJ1-2	CASSYSTGIYGYTF	TGTGCCAGCAGTTACTCGACGGGGATCTATGGCTACACCTTC
14	-	TRBV28	-	TRBJ2-2	CASSLFRNTGELFF	TGTGCCAGCAGTTTATTCAGGAACACCGGGGAGCTGTTTTTT
13	-	TRBV19	-	TRBJ1-6	CASGSSYNSPLHF	TGTGCCAGTGGGAGCTCCTATAATTCACCCCTCCACTTT
15	TRBD2	TRBV7-2	-	TRBJ2-7	CASSGPGTSSYEQYF	TGTGCCAGCAGCGGTCCCGGGACTAGCTCCTACGAGCAGTACTTC
15	-	TRBV2	-	TRBJ2-7	CASSGSDRGSYEQYF	TGTGCCAGCAGTGGATCGGACAGAGGCTCCTACGAGCAGTACTTC
14	-	TRBV9	-	TRBJ2-1	CASSASGTYNEQFF	TGTGCCAGCAGCGCCTCCGGGACTTACAATGAGCAGTTCTTC
13	TRBD1	TRBV4-3	-	TRBJ1-2	CASSSDRAYGYTF	TGCGCCAGCAGCTCGGACAGGGCCTATGGCTACACCTTC
11	-	TRBV9	-	TRBJ2-1	CASSTTGEQFF	TGTGCCAGCAGCACTACAGGTGAGCAGTTCTTC
14	TRBD1	TRBV29-1	-	TRBJ2-2	CSARTGSNTGELFF	TGCAGCGCTAGGACAGGGTCGAACACCGGGGAGCTGTTTTTT
15	TRBD1	TRBV29-1	-	TRBJ1-1	CSVEDARTGGTEAFF	TGCAGCGTTGAAGATGCGAGGACAGGGGGCACTGAAGCTTTCTTT
15	-	TRBV25-1	once	TRBJ1-2	CASSESSNVGTGYTF	TGTGCCAGCAGTGAATCCTCGAACGTCGGTACCGGCTACACCTTC
14	TRBD1	TRBV5-1	-	TRBJ1-4	CASRTGATNEKLFF	TGCGCCAGCAGAACAGGGGCAACTAATGAAAAACTGTTTTTT
17	TRBD2	TRBV7-9	-	TRBJ2-1	CASSPTRTSGRWNEQFF	TGTGCCAGCAGCCCAACGCGAACTAGCGGGAGGTGGAATGAGCAGTTCTTC
13	-	TRBV10-3	-	TRBJ2-7	CAISLDSRYEQYF	TGTGCCATCAGTCTAGACAGCCGCTACGAGCAGTACTTC
15	TRBD1	TRBV7-3	-	TRBJ1-2	CASSLGTGGYYGYTF	TGTGCCAGCAGCTTAGGGACAGGGGGCTACTATGGCTACACCTTC
13	TRBD1	TRBV28	-	TRBJ1-2	CASRTGTGNGYTF	TGTGCCAGCCGGACCGGGACAGGGAATGGCTACACCTTC
14	TRBD2	TRBV18	-	TRBJ2-7	CASSPGTSGYEQYF	TGTGCCAGCTCACCCGGGACTAGCGGTTACGAGCAGTACTTC
15	-	TRBV3-1/TRBV3-2	many	TRBJ1-6	CASSPLQIYNSPLHF	TGTGCCAGCAGCCCATTACAGATTTATAATTCACCCCTCCACTTT
18	TRBD2	TRBV5-4	-	TRBJ2-1	CASSRLAGEGAFYNEQFF	TGTGCCAGCAGCCGCCTAGCGGGAGAGGGTGCTTTCTACAATGAGCAGTTCTTC
17	TRBD1	TRBV5-6	-	TRBJ1-4	CASSLATIRGRDEKLFF	TGTGCCAGCAGCTTGGCGACAATCAGGGGGCGGGATGAAAAACTGTTTTTT
15	TRBD2	TRBV28	-	TRBJ2-7	CASSRSGDFSYEQYF	TGTGCCAGCAGTCGAAGCGGGGACTTCTCCTACGAGCAGTACTTC
13	-	TRBV7-2	-	TRBJ2-3	CASTQGPRVPQYF	TGTGCCAGCACCCAGGGGCCAAGGGTTCCGCAGTATTTT
16	TRBD1	TRBV4-1	-	TRBJ1-6	CASSPGTGGNNSPLHF	TGCGCCAGCAGCCCCGGGACAGGGGGAAATAATTCACCCCTCCACTTT
13	-	TRBV3-1/TRBV3-2	-	TRBJ2-7	CASSQTRGGEQYF	TGTGCCAGCAGCCAAACTAGGGGGGGCGAGCAGTACTTC
15	-	TRBV27	-	TRBJ1-1	CASSPSNGGNTEAFF	TGTGCCAGCAGTCCCTCCAACGGGGGGAACACTGAAGCTTTCTTT
14	-	TRBV4-3	-	TRBJ1-2	CASSQDSTRSGYTF	TGCGCCAGCAGCCAAGATTCCACTCGGAGTGGCTACACCTTC
12	TRBD2	TRBV2	-	TRBJ2-5	CASRGGGETQYF	TGTGCCAGTCGGGGGGGTGGAGAGACCCAGTACTTC
15	-	TRBV7-2	-	TRBJ2-1	CASRERTSSYNEQFF	TGTGCCAGCAGGGAGAGAACATCCTCCTACAATGAGCAGTTCTTC
14	TRBD1	TRBV27	few	TRBJ1-5	CASSLQGGGQPQHF	TGTGCCAGCAGTTTACAGGGGGGAGGTCAGCCCCAGCATTTT
13	-	TRBV6-5	-	TRBJ1-5	CASSSGWDQPQHF	TGTGCCAGCAGCTCAGGGTGGGATCAGCCCCAGCATTTT
12	-	TRBV19	-	TRBJ2-3	CASSSSADTQYF	TGTGCCAGTAGTTCTAGTGCAGATACGCAGTATTTT
13	-	TRBV3-1/TRBV3-2	-	TRBJ1-4	CASSQDLPEKLFF	TGTGCCAGCAGCCAAGATCTACCCGAAAAACTGTTTTTT
18	-	TRBV7-9	-	TRBJ1-2	CASSLGLGGRGINYGYTF	TGTGCCAGCAGCTTAGGTTTAGGAGGCAGAGGAATCAACTATGGCTACACCTTC
13	-	TRBV27	-	TRBJ2-5	CASSPYSQETQYF	TGTGCCAGCAGTCCCTACTCCCAAGAGACCCAGTACTTC
15	-	TRBV7-9	-	TRBJ1-1	CASSLYRGGNTEAFF	TGTGCCAGCAGCTTGTATAGGGGTGGGAACACTGAAGCTTTCTTT
13	TRBD1	TRBV5-4	-	TRBJ1-2	CASSRMGQLGYTF	TGTGCCAGCAGCAGAATGGGACAGTTAGGCTACACCTTC
15	-	TRBV18	-	TRBJ1-2	CASSPDGGGDYGYTF	TGTGCCAGCTCACCGGACGGGGGAGGGGACTATGGCTACACCTTC
15	-	TRBV28	once	TRBJ2-1	CASSLSGAGVNEQFF	TGTGCCAGCAGTTTATCAGGGGCGGGGGTGAATGAGCAGTTCTTC
15	TRBD2	TRBV3-1/TRBV3-2	-	TRBJ2-3	CASSQNPGLGDTQYF	TGTGCCAGCAGCCAAAACCCGGGACTAGGTGATACGCAGTATTTT
14	TRBD1	TRBV27	-	TRBJ1-2	CASSRTGGVYGYTF	TGTGCCAGCAGCCGGACAGGGGGCGTGTATGGCTACACCTTC
15	TRBD1	TRBV11-2	-	TRBJ1-6	CASSLAGQVGSPLHF	TGTGCCAGCAGCTTAGCGGGACAGGTCGGCTCACCCCTCCACTTT
13	-	TRBV4-3	-	TRBJ1-1	CASSRVVNTEAFF	TGCGCCAGCAGCCGAGTCGTGAACACTGAAGCTTTCTTT
14	TRBD2	TRBV10-1	few	TRBJ2-7	CASSETSGSYEQYF	TGCGCCAGCAGTGAAACTAGCGGGAGCTACGAGCAGTACTTC
14	TRBD1	TRBV24-1	-	TRBJ1-6	CATSALDRIQPLHF	TGTGCCACCAGTGCCCTGGACAGGATTCAACCCCTCCACTTT
16	-	TRBV7-9	-	TRBJ1-6	CASSSTESSYNSPLHF	TGTGCCAGCAGCTCGACGGAGAGCTCCTATAATTCACCCCTCCACTTT
14	TRBD2	TRBV10-3	-	TRBJ2-3	CATSSGLSTDTQYF	TGTGCCACCAGTAGCGGGCTCAGCACAGATACGCAGTATTTT
16	TRBD2	TRBV11-1	once	TRBJ2-5	CASSAYLAGGPETQYF	TGTGCCAGCAGCGCCTACCTAGCGGGAGGGCCGGAGACCCAGTACTTC
17	TRBD2	TRBV28	once	TRBJ2-3	CASTGGDYRDSTDTQYF	TGTGCCAGTACGGGAGGGGACTACCGCGATAGCACAGATACGCAGTATTTT
18	-	TRBV18	-	TRBJ1-3	CASSPIVRSGGTGNTIYF	TGTGCCAGCTCACCAATCGTACGAAGCGGGGGGACTGGAAACACCATATATTTT
12	-	TRBV29-1	once	TRBJ2-3	CSVVIGEDTQYF	TGCAGCGTTGTAATTGGGGAGGATACGCAGTATTTT
13	TRBD1	TRBV6-5	-	TRBJ2-7	CASRPGGIYEQYF	TGTGCCAGCAGACCAGGGGGCATATACGAGCAGTACTTC
14	TRBD1	TRBV29-1	-	TRBJ2-7	CSVTRGQLTYEQYF	TGCAGCGTCACAAGGGGACAGCTGACCTACGAGCAGTACTTC